Below are 16 T cell receptor beta chains sequenced from a single sample in a study of CD8 T cells in ankylosing spondylitis. MiXCR, run by TCRdb on the 5' RACE reads, gives a single entry per CDR3 protein. The data contain about 170,000 distinct CDR3 sequences, 18% of them singletons. The specimen was blood, either unsorted or a sorted T cell fraction (not recorded which). These receptors came from a male donor with ankylosing spondylitis or in good health (not recorded which).

There are many counts of this clonotype. This chain joins TRBV2 and TRBJ1-4; no clear D gene. The CDR3 runs 13 residues. The V and J ends lost 1 base and 8 bases respectively, with 8 bases between them. CDR1 and CDR2 from the germline V gene are SNHLY and FYNNEI. CDR3 DNA sequence: TGTGCCAGCAGTGAAGGAGGTGACGAAAAACTGTTTTTT. Its protein is CASSEGGDEKLFF.

The V call is TRBV28, the J call TRBJ1-1; unclear D gene. V was cut by 6 bases and J by 5 bases, with 10 bases left in between. CDR1 is MDHEN and CDR2 is SYDVKM in the germline V gene. The CDR3 covers 12 residues. CDR3 sequence (DNA): TGTGCCAGCAGGGTAATGGAGACTGAAGCTTTCTTT. Translation gives CASRVMETEAFF.

In this sample, this clonotype turned up a few times. The V and J genes are TRBV6-2 or TRBV6-3 and TRBJ1-1, with D maybe TRBD1 (5 bases). V gave up 6 bases and J gave up 1 base, with 15 bases separating them. Germline V lookup: CDR1 MNHEY, CDR2 SVGEGT. The CDR3 has 15 amino acids. The CDR3 protein is CASSSPRDGNTEAFF. The CDR3 coding sequence is TGTGCCAGCAGCTCCCCCCGGGACGGGAACACTGAAGCTTTCTTT.

The genes are TRBV7-2 and TRBJ1-5, with a possible D match to TRBD1 (5 bases). The CDR3 runs 17 residues. The germline V gene encodes CDR1 SGHTA and CDR2 FQGNSA. V lost 1 base, J lost 5 bases, and 18 bases lay in between. The CDR3 region has the DNA TGTGCCAGCAGCTTAGGGGGGATGGGATATCAATATCAGCCCCAGCATTTT. Translation gives CASSLGGMGYQYQPQHF.

This chain joins TRBV11-2 and TRBJ2-7, with 13 bases that match TRBD2. The germline CDR1 and CDR2 sequences are SGHAT and FQNNGV. CDR3 length: 19 residues. With 4 bases clipped from V and 6 bases from J, the junction kept 18 bases outside the gene matches. This CDR3 reads CASSWSGLAGPPRKSEQYF. The CDR3 coding sequence is TGTGCCAGCAGCTGGTCGGGACTAGCGGGGCCCCCCAGGAAGAGCGAGCAGTACTTC. Full variable domain (rest looked up from reference TRBV11-2 and TRBJ2-7): EAGVAQSPRYKIIEKRQSVAFWCNPISGHATLYWYQQILGQGPKLLIQFQNNGVVDDSQLPKDRFSAERLKGVDSTLKIQPAKLEDSAVYLCASSWSGLAGPPRKSEQYFGPGTRLTVT.

Many counts were recorded for this clonotype. The chain uses TRBV12-3 or TRBV12-4 and TRBJ2-2, with D unresolved. V was shortened by 6 bases and J by 2 bases, with 7 bases between the two germline ends. This CDR3 contains 13 residues. The CDR3 nucleotides read TGTGCCAGCAGCCCCCTTAACACCGGGGAGCTGTTTTTT. It encodes CASSPLNTGELFF.

V gene TRBV28 combines with J gene TRBJ2-1; TRBD1 matches 9 bases. Trimming took 4 bases from V and 12 from J; bases not matched to a gene: 13. In germline, CDR1 is MDHEN, CDR2 SYDVKM. CDR3 length: 15 residues. The CDR3 sequence is CASSSPPATGGWQFF. Here the CDR3 DNA reads TGTGCCAGCAGTTCCCCCCCGGCCACAGGGGGCTGGCAGTTCTTC.

This clonotype has a count of ten or more. V is TRBV20-1 and J is TRBJ1-4; TRBD1 matches 7 bases. The CDR3 spans 12 residues. Germline V lookup: CDR1 DFQATT, CDR2 SNEGSKA (reference sequence). V was pared by 5 bases and J by 7 bases, with 4 bases of the junction left unmatched. The CDR3 nucleotides read TGCAGTGCTTCCAGGGGGGCTGAAAAACTGTTTTTT. As protein: CSASRGAEKLFF.

This clonotype was seen ten or more times. The chain joins TRBV10-3 to TRBJ2-7; possibly TRBD1 or TRBD2 for D (5 bases each). The CDR3 extends over 12 amino acids. The germline gives CDR1 ENHRY, CDR2 SYGVKD. The V and J ends lost 3 bases and 5 bases respectively, with 8 bases between them. The CDR3 protein is CAISDVGDEQYF. CDR3 DNA: TGTGCCATCAGTGACGTGGGGGACGAGCAGTACTTC.

This clonotype occurred many times. The V and J genes are TRBV5-1 and TRBJ2-7; D ambiguous. CDR1 is SGHRS, CDR2 YFSETQ, per germline. V dropped 2 bases and J dropped 4 bases, with 16 bases sitting between them. The length of the CDR3 is 15 residues. CDR3 nucleotides: TGCGCCAGCAGCTTTGTACGGCTAGATGCTTACGAGCAGTACTTC. Translated, it gives CASSFVRLDAYEQYF.

This clonotype has a count of ten or more. The chain is built from TRBV5-1 and TRBJ2-3, with 7 bases lining up with TRBD1. The CDR3 spans 14 residues. Trimming at V came to 3 bases and at J to 6 bases, leaving 7 bases not matched to a gene. Germline-derived CDR1 and CDR2 are SGHRS and YFSETQ. In nucleotides, the CDR3 is TGCGCCAGCAGCTCGGGACAGCTCGCGGATACGCAGTATTTT. It codes for CASSSGQLADTQYF.

There are many counts of this clonotype. The chain is built from TRBV29-1 and TRBJ2-1; 8 bases are a match to TRBD2. V lost 3 bases, J lost 6 bases, and 10 bases stayed unmatched. Germline V gene sequence: CDR1 SQVTM, CDR2 ANQGSEA. The CDR3 sequence is 15 residues long. The DNA for the CDR3 is TGCAGCGTTGAGACGGCGGGAGGAGTGGGCAATGAGCAGTTCTTC. Amino acids: CSVETAGGVGNEQFF.

This clonotype was detected many times. This chain links TRBV12-3 or TRBV12-4 with TRBJ2-7; maybe TRBD1 (5 bases). V gave up 5 bases and J gave up 0 bases, with 17 bases separating them. This CDR3 contains 16 residues. The CDR3 DNA is TGTGCCAGCAGTAGAGACAGCCGCATACTCTCCTACGAGCAGTACTTC. Translating it yields CASSRDSRILSYEQYF.

V gene TRBV29-1 combines with J gene TRBJ1-2; TRBD1 might be the D (5 bases). The CDR3 has 11 amino acids. Germline V CDR1 and CDR2: SQVTM, ANQGSEA. V lost 7 bases and J 7 bases, leaving 13 bases between the germline ends. CDR3 in amino acids: CSADGGVGYTF. The CDR3 bases are TGCAGCGCCGATGGGGGGGTTGGCTACACCTTC. Supplemented by reference TRBV29-1 and TRBJ1-2, the full variable domain reads SAVISQKPSRDICQRGTSLTIQCQVDSQVTMMFWYRQQPGQSLTLIATANQGSEATYESGFVIDKFPISRPNLTFSTLTVSNMSPEDSSIYLCSADGGVGYTFGSGTRLTVV.

This clonotype was seen a few times. The genes are TRBV20-1 and TRBJ1-4; D unresolved. Germline values: CDR1 DFQATT, CDR2 SNEGSKA (reference sequence). The ends were cut back, 7 bases at V and 8 bases at J, with 14 bases in the middle. The CDR3 has 12 residues. The CDR3 nucleotides read TGCAGTGGGGGTGACTCCCGGGAAAAACTGTTTTTT. Residues: CSGGDSREKLFF.

This clonotype has a handful of counts. The chain uses TRBV12-3 or TRBV12-4 and TRBJ2-1; no firm D call. This CDR3 comprises 12 residues. The V end was cut by 7 bases, the J end by 8 bases, with 12 bases between. In nucleotides, the CDR3 is TGTGCCAGCACCCTGGGTGTGGATGAGCAGTTCTTC. This codes for CASTLGVDEQFF.